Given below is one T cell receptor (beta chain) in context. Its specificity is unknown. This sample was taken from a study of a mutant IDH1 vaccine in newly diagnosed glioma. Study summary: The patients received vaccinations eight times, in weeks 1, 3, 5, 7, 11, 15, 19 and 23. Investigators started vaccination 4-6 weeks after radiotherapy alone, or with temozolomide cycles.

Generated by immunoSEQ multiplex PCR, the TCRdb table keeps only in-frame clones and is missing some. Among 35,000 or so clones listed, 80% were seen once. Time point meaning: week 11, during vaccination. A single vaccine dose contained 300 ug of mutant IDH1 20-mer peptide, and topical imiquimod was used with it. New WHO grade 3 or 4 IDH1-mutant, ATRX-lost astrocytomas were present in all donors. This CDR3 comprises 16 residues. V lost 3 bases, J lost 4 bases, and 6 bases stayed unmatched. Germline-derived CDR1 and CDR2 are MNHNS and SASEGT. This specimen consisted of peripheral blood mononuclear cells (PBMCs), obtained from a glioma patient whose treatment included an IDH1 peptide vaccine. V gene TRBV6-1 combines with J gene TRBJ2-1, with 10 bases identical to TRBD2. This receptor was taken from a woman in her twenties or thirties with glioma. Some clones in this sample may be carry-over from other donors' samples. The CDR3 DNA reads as TGTGCCAGCAGTGACCGGACTAGCGGCCGGTACAATGAGCAGTTCTTC. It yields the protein CASSDRTSGRYNEQFF.